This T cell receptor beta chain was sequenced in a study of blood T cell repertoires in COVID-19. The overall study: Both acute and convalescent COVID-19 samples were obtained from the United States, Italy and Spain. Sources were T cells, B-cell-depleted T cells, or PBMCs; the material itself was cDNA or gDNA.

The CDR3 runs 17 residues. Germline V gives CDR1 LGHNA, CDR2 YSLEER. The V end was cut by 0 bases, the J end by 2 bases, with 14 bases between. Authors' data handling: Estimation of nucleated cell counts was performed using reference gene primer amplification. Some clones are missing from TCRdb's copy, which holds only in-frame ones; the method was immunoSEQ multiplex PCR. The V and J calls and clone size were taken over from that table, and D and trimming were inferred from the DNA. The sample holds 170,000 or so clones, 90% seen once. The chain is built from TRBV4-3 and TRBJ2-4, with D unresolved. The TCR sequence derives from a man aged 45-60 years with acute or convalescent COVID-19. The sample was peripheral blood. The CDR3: CASSQDRSSRSKNIQYF. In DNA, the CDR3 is TGCGCCAGCAGCCAAGATCGGAGCAGTAGGTCCAAAAACATTCAGTACTTC.